Listed here is a single T cell receptor beta chain. The record originates from a study of beta chain features in type 1 diabetes. The study reverse transcribed the entire isolated RNA, so it sequenced expressed TCRB transcripts. Sequenced by immunoSEQ multiplex PCR; TCRdb stores in-frame clones only, minus some. Here the sample spans over 500,000 clones, about 14% being singletons. The sequenced material came from naive CD4+ T cells from blood. The TCR comes from a man between 18 and 29 years old in good health.

The CDR3 nucleotides are TGTGCCAGCACTCAGGGACAGGGTTATGGCTACACCTTC. Translating gives CASTQGQGYGYTF. The V gene is TRBV6-5, the J gene TRBJ1-2, with 9 bases identical to TRBD1. The V gene end was trimmed by 7 bases and the J gene end by 5 bases; junction bases not matched to a gene: 5. This CDR3 is built from 13 residues. CDR1 MNHEY and CDR2 SVGAGI come from the germline V gene.